This TCR beta chain was sequenced for a study of blood T cell repertoires in COVID-19. Study context: T cells, B-cell-depleted T cells, or PBMCs provided the cDNA or gDNA that served as material.

In the source study's methods: Reference gene primer amplification in the assay estimated nucleated cell counts. The repertoire was sequenced with immunoSEQ multiplex PCR; TCRdb's copy has only in-frame clones and lacks some. The DNA gave D and trimming, while V, J and clone size come from that table. Of approximately 170,000 clones listed, approximately 80% were seen once; the top ten hold approximately 15%. Germline values: CDR1 SGHAT, CDR2 FQNNGV. This CDR3 has 15 amino acids. V lost 2 bases and J lost 5; bases outside the gene matches: 7. The chain uses TRBV11-2 and TRBJ2-5; 8 bases match TRBD2. This TCR was recovered from a woman in her 70s with COVID-19, enrolled during active disease. What was sequenced was peripheral blood. CDR3 bases: TGTGCCAGCAGCTTACCTTCGGGGGGGGTGGAGACCCAGTACTTC. Protein sequence: CASSLPSGGVETQYF.